This T cell receptor beta chain was recovered during a study of identical twins. Study results and limitations: Insertions were reduced in abundant cord blood beta clonotypes but not in memory repertoires.

The CDR3 contains 16 residues. Germline V gene sequence: CDR1 MNHNS, CDR2 SASEGT. With 6 bases clipped from V and 6 bases from J, the junction kept 14 bases outside the gene matches. With regard to this clonotype: The antigen is not known.

TCRdb analysed the 5' RACE reads with MiXCR anew, one entry per CDR3 protein. The data show roughly 250,000 distinct CDR3 sequences, over 12% seen once. V is TRBV6-1 and J is TRBJ2-3, with 8 positions matching TRBD2. Sequenced: memory (CD45RO+) T cells sorted from blood. The clonotype was recovered from a young woman in good health. The CDR3 DNA reads TGTGCCAGCAGATGGGACCTCGGCGGGGGGTTCGATACGCAGTATTTT. Translation gives CASRWDLGGGFDTQYF.